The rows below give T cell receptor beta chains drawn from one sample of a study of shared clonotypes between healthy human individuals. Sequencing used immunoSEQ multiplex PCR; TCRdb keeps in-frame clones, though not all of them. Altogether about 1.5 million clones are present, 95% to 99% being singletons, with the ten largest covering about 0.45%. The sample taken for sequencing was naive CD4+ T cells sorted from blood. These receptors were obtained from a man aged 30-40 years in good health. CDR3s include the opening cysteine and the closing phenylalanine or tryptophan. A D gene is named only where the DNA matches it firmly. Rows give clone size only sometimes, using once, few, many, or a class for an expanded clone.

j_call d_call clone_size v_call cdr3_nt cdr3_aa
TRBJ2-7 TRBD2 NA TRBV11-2 TGTGCCAGCAGCTCCGGGACCCTAGCGGGAATGGAGGAGCAGTACTTC CASSSGTLAGMEEQYF
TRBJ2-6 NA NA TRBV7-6 TGTGCCAGCAGCTTAGGAGGCAGGAACTCTGGGGCCAACGTCCTGACTTTC CASSLGGRNSGANVLTF
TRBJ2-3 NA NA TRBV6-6 TGTGCCAGCACGGAGTCAGGAGATACGCAGTATTTT CASTESGDTQYF
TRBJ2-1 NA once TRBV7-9 TGTGCCAGCAGCTTAATTTTGTCTCCTAACTTCTACAATGAGCAGTTCTTC CASSLILSPNFYNEQFF
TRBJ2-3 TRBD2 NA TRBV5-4 TGTGCCAGCAGCTTGTGGCAGGCGGGAGCTGGAGATACGCAGTATTTT CASSLWQAGAGDTQYF
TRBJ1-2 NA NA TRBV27 TGTGCCAGCAGTTTAAATAGGGGAGCTGGGTATGGCTACACCTTC CASSLNRGAGYGYTF
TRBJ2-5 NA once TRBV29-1 TGCAGCGTTCCACAGCTCTGGGGGGAGACCCAGTACTTC CSVPQLWGETQYF
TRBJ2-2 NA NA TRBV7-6 TGTGCCAGCAGCTTATCTACGGCGAACACCGGGGAGCTGTTTTTT CASSLSTANTGELFF
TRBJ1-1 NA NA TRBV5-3 TGTGCCAGAAGCCGTATGCACGGGAAGAACACTGAAGCTTTCTTT CARSRMHGKNTEAFF
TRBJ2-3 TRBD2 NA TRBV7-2 TGTGCCAGCAGCTCCATAGCGGGAGTCTACACAGATACGCAGTATTTT CASSSIAGVYTDTQYF
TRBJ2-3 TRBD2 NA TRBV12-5 TGTGCTAGTGGTCCCGGACTAGCGGGAGACGTAGATACGCAGTATTTT CASGPGLAGDVDTQYF
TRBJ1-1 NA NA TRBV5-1 TGCGCCAGCAGCCGGGACGGTTTTCTGAACACTGAAGCTTTCTTT CASSRDGFLNTEAFF
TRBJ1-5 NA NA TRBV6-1 TGTGCCAGCAGTGAAGTGGGTTGGGAGGCTAGCAATCAGCCCCAGCATTTT CASSEVGWEASNQPQHF
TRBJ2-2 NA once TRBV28 TGTGCCAGCCTCGCCGGAGACACCGGGGAGCTGTTTTTT CASLAGDTGELFF
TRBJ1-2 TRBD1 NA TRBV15 TGTGCCACCAGCAGAGTTTGGGGACAGCCACTCGACTACACCTTC CATSRVWGQPLDYTF
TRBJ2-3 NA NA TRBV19 TGTGCCAGCCGACAGGACCCAAGGGCAGATACGCAGTATTTT CASRQDPRADTQYF
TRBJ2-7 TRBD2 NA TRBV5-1 TGCGCCAGCAGCCCTAGACCTGGGACTAGCAGCTACGAGCAGTACTTC CASSPRPGTSSYEQYF
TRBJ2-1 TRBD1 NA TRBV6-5 TGTGCCAGCAGACGGACAGGGGTCCCCTACAATGAGCAGTTCTTC CASRRTGVPYNEQFF
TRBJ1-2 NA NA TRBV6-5 TGTGCCAGCAGGCCTTACCGGGCGGCTGATTATGGCTACACCTTC CASRPYRAADYGYTF
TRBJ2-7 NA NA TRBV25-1 TGTGCCAGTGAAGGTCCTATCACCGGGGTCGAGCAGTACTTC CASEGPITGVEQYF
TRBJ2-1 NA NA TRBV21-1 TGTGCCAGCAGCAAATGGACTAGTCATTGGGGCCTCAATGAGCAGTTCTTC CASSKWTSHWGLNEQFF
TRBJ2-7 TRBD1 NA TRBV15 TGTGCCACCAGCCGACGGGGACAGGGTTCTTACTTCGAGCAGTACTTC CATSRRGQGSYFEQYF
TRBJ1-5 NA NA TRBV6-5 TGTGCCAGCAGTTACTCTGGGCTTGATCAGCCCCAGCATTTT CASSYSGLDQPQHF
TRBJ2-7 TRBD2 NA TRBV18 TGTGCCAGCTCACGACCAACCGGGACTAGCGTTCCCGAGCAGTACTTC CASSRPTGTSVPEQYF
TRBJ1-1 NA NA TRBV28 TGTGCCAGCGTCCGGGGGGGTCGTACTGAAGCTTTCTTT CASVRGGRTEAFF
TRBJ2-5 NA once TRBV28 TGTGCCAGCAGTCTTGACCGAGAGACCCAGTACTTC CASSLDRETQYF
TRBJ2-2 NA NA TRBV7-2 TGTGCCAGCAGCTTACAAACAGCGAACACCGGGGAGCTGTTTTTT CASSLQTANTGELFF
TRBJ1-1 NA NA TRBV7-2 TGTGCCAGCAGCTTAGTTTGGCAGAACAGGGTGATGAACACTGAAGCTTTCTTT CASSLVWQNRVMNTEAFF
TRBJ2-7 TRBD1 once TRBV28 TGTGCCAGCAGTTCAGTTTTTGGGTCGGGACAGCCCTACGAGCAGTACTTC CASSSVFGSGQPYEQYF
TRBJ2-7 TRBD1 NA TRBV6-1 TGTGCCAGCAGTGGGACAGGGGGCCGGAACGAGCAGTACTTC CASSGTGGRNEQYF
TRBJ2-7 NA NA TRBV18 TGTGCCAGCTCACTCCGGGACGAAAGCTACGAGCAGTACTTC CASSLRDESYEQYF
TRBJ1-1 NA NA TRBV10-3 TGTGCCATCCGTCCACCGTTAGGCACTGAAGCTTTCTTT CAIRPPLGTEAFF
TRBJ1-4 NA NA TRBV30 TGTGCCTGGAGTGTACGTGGGAGGTATGAAAAACTGTTTTTT CAWSVRGRYEKLFF